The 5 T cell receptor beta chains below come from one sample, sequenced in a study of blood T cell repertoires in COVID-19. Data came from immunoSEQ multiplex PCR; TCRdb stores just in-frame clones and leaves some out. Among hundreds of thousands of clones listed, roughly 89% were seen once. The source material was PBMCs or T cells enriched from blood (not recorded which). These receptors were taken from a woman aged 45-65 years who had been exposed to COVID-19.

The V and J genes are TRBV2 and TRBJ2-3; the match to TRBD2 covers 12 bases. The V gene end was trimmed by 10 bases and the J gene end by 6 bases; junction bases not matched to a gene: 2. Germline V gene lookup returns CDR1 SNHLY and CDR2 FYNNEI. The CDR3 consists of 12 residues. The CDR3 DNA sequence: TGTGCCACTAGCGGGGGGGCGGATACGCAGTATTTT. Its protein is CATSGGADTQYF.

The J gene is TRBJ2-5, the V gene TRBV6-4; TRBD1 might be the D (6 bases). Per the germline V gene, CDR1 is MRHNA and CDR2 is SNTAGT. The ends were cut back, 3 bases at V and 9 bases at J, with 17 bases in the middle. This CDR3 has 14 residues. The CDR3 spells CASSEGQSRGPQYF. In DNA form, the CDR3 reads TGTGCCAGCAGTGAGGGACAAAGTCGGGGACCCCAGTACTTC.

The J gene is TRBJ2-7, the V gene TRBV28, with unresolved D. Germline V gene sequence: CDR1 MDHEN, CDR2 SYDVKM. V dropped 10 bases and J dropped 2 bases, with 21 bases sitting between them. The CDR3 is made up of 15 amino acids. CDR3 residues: CATRNDKARTYEQYF. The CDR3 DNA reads TGTGCCACCAGGAACGACAAAGCAAGAACCTACGAGCAGTACTTC. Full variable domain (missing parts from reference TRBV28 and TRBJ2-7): DVKVTQSSRYLVKRTGEKVFLECVQDMDHENMFWYRQDPGLGLRLIYFSYDVKMKEKGDIPEGYSVSREKKERFSLILESASTNQTSMYLCATRNDKARTYEQYFGPGTRLTVT.

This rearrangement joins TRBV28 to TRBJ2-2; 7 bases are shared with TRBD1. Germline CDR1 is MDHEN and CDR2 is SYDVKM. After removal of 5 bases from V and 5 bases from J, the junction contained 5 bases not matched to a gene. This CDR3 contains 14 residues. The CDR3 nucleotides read TGTGCCAGCAGTATGACAGGGTGGACCGGGGAGCTGTTTTTT. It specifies CASSMTGWTGELFF.

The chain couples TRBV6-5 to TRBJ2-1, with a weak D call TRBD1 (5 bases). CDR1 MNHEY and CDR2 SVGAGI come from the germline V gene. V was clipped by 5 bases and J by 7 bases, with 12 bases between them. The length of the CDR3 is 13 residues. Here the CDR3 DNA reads TGTGCCAGCAGTAGAGAAAGACAGAATGAGCAGTTCTTC. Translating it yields CASSRERQNEQFF.